This T cell receptor (beta chain) was identified in a study of somatic mutations in cytotoxic T cells in rheumatoid arthritis. CDR1 is SEHNR, CDR2 FQNEAQ, per germline (reference sequence). The V gene lost 5 bases and the J gene lost 4 bases, with 18 bases spanning the gap. This CDR3 region has 15 residues. The sample holds a few counts of this clone. Here immunoSEQ multiplex PCR was the method, and the copy in TCRdb shows in-frame clones only, minus some. The sample lists around 23,000 clones, 70% to 85% occurring once. The source of this sequence is a woman aged 18-29 years in good health. The sequenced sample was CD8+ T cells sorted from blood. The genes are TRBV7-9 and TRBJ2-7; D perhaps matches TRBD2 (5 bases). This CDR3 is CASSQAQALAYEQYF. The CDR3 nucleotides read TGTGCCAGCAGCCAGGCGCAGGCCCTAGCTTACGAGCAGTACTTC. Filled out from reference TRBV7-9 and TRBJ2-7, the complete variable domain reads DTGVSQNPRHKITKRGQNVTFRCDPISEHNRLYWYRQTLGQGPEFLTYFQNEAQLEKSRLLSDRFSAERPKGSFSTLEIQRTEQGDSAMYLCASSQAQALAYEQYFGPGTRLTVT.